This T cell receptor beta chain was recovered during a study of T cell changes during pregnancy in multiple sclerosis. Here immunoSEQ multiplex PCR was the method, and the copy in TCRdb shows in-frame clones only, minus some. Found here are 14,000 to 15,000 clones, 65% to 90% of them singletons; the top ten hold about 20%. The CDR3 length is 17 residues. Germline V CDR1 and CDR2: SGHNT, YYREEE (reference sequence). The ends lost 4 bases at V and 6 bases at J; junction bases unmatched: 17. The J gene is TRBJ2-3, the V gene TRBV5-4, with 7 bases that match TRBD1. The TCR was taken from a female donor with multiple sclerosis, enrolled in a pregnancy study. The starting material was CD8+ T cells from peripheral blood mononuclear cells, obtained in the first trimester of pregnancy. The CDR3 is CASSLRTETGSWDTQYF. In DNA, the CDR3 is TGTGCCAGCAGCCTTAGGACAGAGACAGGGAGTTGGGATACGCAGTATTTT.